These T cell receptor beta chains were read from a single sample in a study of cytomegalovirus exposure and HLA in healthy donors. The assay was immunoSEQ multiplex PCR, and TCRdb's table has in-frame clones only and misses some. The repertoire holds roughly 250,000 clones, approximately 80% seen once, with 0.3% to 0.35% in the top ten. Sequenced sample: PBMCs. The receptors were gathered from a girl aged 2 to 9 in good health and CMV-seronegative. The CDR3 runs from the conserved cysteine through the conserved F or W. Each record gives: clone size, V gene, D gene, J gene, CDR3 DNA, CDR3 protein. A D gene is named only where the DNA matches it firmly. Expanded clones are given a class, and other clones once, few, many or no size at all.

once	TRBV29-1	TRBD2	TRBJ2-1	TGCAGCGGGACCGGGACTAGCGAGTACAATGAGCAGTTCTTC	CSGTGTSEYNEQFF
once	TRBV30	NA	TRBJ2-5	TGTGCCTGGGCCCCAGGGGCGGGTCGGGAGACCCAGTACTTC	CAWAPGAGRETQYF
NA	TRBV7-2	NA	TRBJ2-7	TGTGCCAGCAGCCCGGCAGGGTCCTCCTACTACGAGCAGTACTTC	CASSPAGSSYYEQYF
NA	TRBV27	TRBD2	TRBJ2-7	TGTGCCAGCAGTTCAGTAGCGGGACCCTCCTACGAGCAGTACTTC	CASSSVAGPSYEQYF
NA	TRBV12-5	NA	TRBJ2-2	TGTGCTAGTGGTTTTGACTACGGGAACACCGGGGAGCTGTTTTTT	CASGFDYGNTGELFF
NA	TRBV6-6	NA	TRBJ1-2	TGTGCCAGCAGCCCCCGGGAGGGCTATGGCTACACCTTC	CASSPREGYGYTF
few	TRBV2	NA	TRBJ2-1	TGTGCCCGTAAGAAGGAGGAGGGTACGAATGAGCAGTTCTTC	CARKKEEGTNEQFF
NA	TRBV7-7	TRBD2	TRBJ2-1	TGTGCCAGCAGCCCCGGGACTAGCGGGAGTGAGCAGTTCTTC	CASSPGTSGSEQFF
once	TRBV4-1	TRBD1	TRBJ1-1	TGCGCCAGCAGCCCCCGGGAGGGGGCCACTGAAGCTTTCTTT	CASSPREGATEAFF
NA	TRBV19	TRBD1	TRBJ1-2	TGTGCCAGTAGTTTGTCCGCCGGGACAGGGGGCCTCTATGGCTACACCTTC	CASSLSAGTGGLYGYTF
NA	TRBV5-4	NA	TRBJ1-5	TGTGCCAGCAGCGGAGGGCAGGGAGGTCCCCAGCATTTT	CASSGGQGGPQHF
NA	TRBV5-1	TRBD2	TRBJ2-5	TGCGCCAGCAGCTTGGTTTCCCAGCGGGAGCAGACCCAGTACTTC	CASSLVSQREQTQYF
NA	TRBV5-1	TRBD1	TRBJ2-1	TGCGCCAGCAGCTTGGTTGGACAGGGGGGCTATGAGCAGTTCTTC	CASSLVGQGGYEQFF
NA	TRBV11-1	NA	TRBJ2-5	TGTGCCAGCAGCTTAGCCGGGAGGACAGCAAAAGAGGCCCAGTACTTC	CASSLAGRTAKEAQYF
once	TRBV4-2	NA	TRBJ2-5	TGTGCCAGCAGCCAAGTTTCCCCACGGGGTTTCGAAGAGACCCAGTACTTC	CASSQVSPRGFEETQYF
few	TRBV28	NA	TRBJ1-6	TGTGCCAGCAACAGGGTCAATCCACCCCTCCACTTT	CASNRVNPPLHF
NA	TRBV5-1	NA	TRBJ2-5	TGCGCCAGCAGCTTACCGGGAAATCCCCAAGAGACCCAGTACTTC	CASSLPGNPQETQYF
few	TRBV30	NA	TRBJ1-1	TGTGCCTGGGAAGCCAACACTGAAGCTTTCTTT	CAWEANTEAFF
NA	TRBV18	NA	TRBJ1-6	TGTGCCAGCTCACCACCGCAGGGAAGCCTCAGTTCACCCCTCCACTTT	CASSPPQGSLSSPLHF
NA	TRBV9	NA	TRBJ1-4	TGTGCCAGCAGCGTAGGGGGACTAAGGAATGAAAAACTGTTTTTT	CASSVGGLRNEKLFF
once	TRBV10-3	TRBD1	TRBJ2-1	TGTGCCATTCGGGACAGGGATGGAGGCGTACAGTTCTTC	CAIRDRDGGVQFF
NA	TRBV19	TRBD2	TRBJ2-3	TGTGCCAGTAGTATTGGTCTAGCGGCTAGCACAGATACGCAGTATTTT	CASSIGLAASTDTQYF
NA	TRBV30	NA	TRBJ2-1	TGTGCCTGGAGCCCTTACAATGAGCAGTTCTTC	CAWSPYNEQFF
NA	TRBV5-1	TRBD1	TRBJ2-6	TGCGCCAGCACTCGGACAGGGCTCTCCGGGGCCAACGTCCTGACTTTC	CASTRTGLSGANVLTF
NA	TRBV11-3	TRBD2	TRBJ2-7	TGTGCCAGCAGCACGGGACTAGCTTCCTACGAGCAGTACTTC	CASSTGLASYEQYF
NA	TRBV7-8	TRBD2	TRBJ2-1	TGTGCCAGCAACCCCGGACTAGCGGGAGCCAATGAGCAGTTCTTC	CASNPGLAGANEQFF
NA	TRBV27	TRBD1	TRBJ2-1	TGTGCCACCGCACAGGGGGCACCCCACAATGAGCAGTTCTTC	CATAQGAPHNEQFF
few	TRBV6-5	NA	TRBJ2-5	TGTGCCAGCAGTTCAGGCGTTGGGGCGGTGGAGACCCAGTACTTC	CASSSGVGAVETQYF
NA	TRBV9	NA	TRBJ1-1	TGTGCCAGCAGCGAGCTTGCAGGGGACACTGAAGCTTTCTTT	CASSELAGDTEAFF
NA	TRBV4-1	TRBD2	TRBJ2-3	TGCGCCAGCAGCCAGTATCCTAGCGGTCCGGCCTCAAAGGATACGCAGTATTTT	CASSQYPSGPASKDTQYF
NA	TRBV2	TRBD1	TRBJ1-2	TGTGCCAGCAGCGACAGGGTCGGCTACACCTTC	CASSDRVGYTF
NA	TRBV6-1	NA	TRBJ2-1	TGTGCCAGCAGTGAAAGGGAGGGGGGGCGCAATGAGCAGTTCTTC	CASSEREGGRNEQFF
NA	TRBV28	TRBD1	TRBJ1-5	TGTGCCAGCAGTTTAGTGGACAGGAAAGACTTATTTTATAGCAATCAGCCCCAGCATTTT	CASSLVDRKDLFYSNQPQHF
NA	TRBV6-6	NA	TRBJ1-3	TGTGCCAGCAGTTACGTGCCGGAGGGGATATATTTT	CASSYVPEGIYF
once	TRBV5-6	NA	TRBJ1-5	TGTGCCAGCAGCTTGGGGGGGACTAGCGGGCAGCCCCAGCATTTT	CASSLGGTSGQPQHF
NA	TRBV6-5	NA	TRBJ1-2	TGTGCCAGCAGGTGGAGAGACTATGGCTACACCTTC	CASRWRDYGYTF